This TCR beta chain was found in a study of cytomegalovirus exposure and HLA in healthy donors. Study-level results: Later genetic work tied a missense DCLRE1C variant to beta-chain V and J trimming. Later analysis identified about 15,000 TCR beta sequences associated with HLA alleles, using a false discovery rate threshold of 0.05.

This clone was found once. What it binds is not known. The CDR3 loop spans 17 amino acids. Trimming took 0 bases from V and 1 from J; bases not matched to a gene: 4. CDR1 is SEHNR, CDR2 FQNEAQ, per germline (reference sequence). It was with 60 Vbeta and 13 Jbeta primers that the PCR ran. Profiling relied on immunoSEQ multiplex PCR, and the TCRdb table lists in-frame clones only, not all of them. The sample yields roughly 110,000 clones, about 61% seen once. This clonotype was obtained from a young man in good health and CMV-seropositive. Sequenced material: PBMCs. This sequence joins TRBV7-9 and TRBJ2-4; 9 bases agree with TRBD2. The CDR3 reads CASSLAAGGPAKNIQYF. The CDR3 DNA reads TGTGCCAGCAGCTTAGCGGCGGGGGGGCCGGCCAAAAACATTCAGTACTTC.